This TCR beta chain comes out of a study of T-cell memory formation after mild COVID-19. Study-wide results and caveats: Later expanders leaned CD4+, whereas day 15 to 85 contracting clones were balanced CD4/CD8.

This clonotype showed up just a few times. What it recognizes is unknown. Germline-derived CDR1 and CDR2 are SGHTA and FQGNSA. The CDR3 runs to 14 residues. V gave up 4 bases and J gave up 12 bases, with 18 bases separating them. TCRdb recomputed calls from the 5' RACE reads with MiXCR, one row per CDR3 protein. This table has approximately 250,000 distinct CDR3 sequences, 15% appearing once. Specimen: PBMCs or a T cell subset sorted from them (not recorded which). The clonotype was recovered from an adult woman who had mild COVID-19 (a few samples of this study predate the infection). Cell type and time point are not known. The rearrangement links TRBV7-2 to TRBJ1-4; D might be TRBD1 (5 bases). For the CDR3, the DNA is TGTGCCAGCAGCTCAGACCCAAGCCAAGGGGAACTGTTTTTT. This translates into CASSSDPSQGELFF.